The clone carrying this T cell receptor (beta chain) has only a few counts. Its antigen is unidentified. PCR employed 60 Vbeta and 13 Jbeta primers. Here immunoSEQ multiplex PCR was the method, and the copy in TCRdb shows in-frame clones only, minus some. This table has under 95,000 clones, about two thirds appearing once. The sample is drawn from a study of cytomegalovirus exposure and HLA in healthy donors. Germline V gene data show CDR1 as SGHDT and CDR2 as YYEEEE. The CDR3 totals 16 residues. V lost 4 bases and J 8 bases, leaving 21 bases between the germline ends. Whole-study results and caveats: CMV serostatus was the sole immune exposure data available.

This TCR was recovered from a woman aged 40 to 50 in good health and CMV-seropositive. The sample comprised PBMCs. The chain recombines TRBV5-6 with TRBJ1-4, with TRBD1 as a possible D gene (5 bases). DNA of the CDR3: TGTGCCAGCAGCACCGATATGGGGGGGTCCGCGGAAAAACTGTTTTTT. Translated, it gives CASSTDMGGSAEKLFF.